Below, 8 T cell receptor beta chains from the same sample are listed, as sequenced in a study of cytomegalovirus exposure and HLA in healthy donors. The PCR had 60 Vbeta and 13 Jbeta primers. Clones were sequenced by immunoSEQ multiplex PCR, and TCRdb holds only the in-frame ones, with some missing. The data contain more than 75,000 clones, roughly 86% of them singletons. Sequencing was done on a sample of PBMCs. The receptors derive from a woman aged 18-29 years in good health and CMV-seropositive.

This chain connects TRBV27 to TRBJ2-7, with D perhaps TRBD1 (5 bases). The CDR3 runs 15 residues. Germline V gene sequence: CDR1 MNHEY, CDR2 SMNVEV (reference sequence). Deletions cut 5 bases from V and 1 base from J, with 15 bases between. The CDR3 here is CASSLRLDRSYEQYF. The CDR3 nucleotides read TGTGCCAGCAGTCTGCGATTAGACAGATCCTACGAGCAGTACTTC.

The CDR3 region has the DNA TGTGCCAGCAGTCCTGGAGAAGATAGCAATCAGCCCCAGCATTTT. Its protein is CASSPGEDSNQPQHF. The gene calls are TRBV28 and TRBJ1-5; the D is unclear. The CDR3 spans 15 residues. Germline CDR1 and CDR2: MDHEN and SYDVKM. The V end lost 5 bases, the J end lost 0 bases, and 11 bases lay between the germline ends.

V usage is TRBV9 and J usage is TRBJ2-7; 9 bases are a match to TRBD2. With 2 bases clipped from V and 3 bases from J, the junction kept 6 bases outside the gene matches. The CDR3 covers 15 residues. CDR1 and CDR2 (germline): SGDLS, YYNGEE. The CDR3 sequence: CASSVSGGGDYEQYF. CDR3 nucleotide sequence: TGTGCCAGCAGCGTCTCAGGCGGGGGGGACTACGAGCAGTACTTC.

The J gene is TRBJ1-1, the V gene TRBV6-6; possible D gene TRBD1, 6 bases. The CDR3 length is 11 residues. Looked up from germline, CDR1 is MNHNY and CDR2 is SVGAGI (reference sequence). Between the trimmed V and J ends, which lost 7 bases and 8 bases, there was a span of 11 bases. The CDR3 region is CASNLDREAFF. The CDR3 DNA follows: TGTGCCAGCAATTTAGACAGGGAAGCTTTCTTT.

This chain joins TRBV10-3 and TRBJ2-1, with 7 bases fitting TRBD2. The CDR3 runs 15 residues. V lost 2 bases to trimming and J lost 8 bases; unmatched junction nucleotides: 9. CDR1 and CDR2 (germline): ENHRY, SYGVKD. CDR3 amino acids: CAISERGGGLDEQFF. The CDR3 DNA is TGTGCCATCAGTGAGCGTGGGGGGGGACTTGATGAGCAGTTCTTC.

This clone was seen more than once but under ten times. The chain combines TRBV7-9 with TRBJ1-1; tentative D call: TRBD1 (5 bases). In germline, CDR1 is SEHNR, CDR2 FQNEAQ (reference sequence). With 5 bases removed from V and 0 bases from J, the gap between germline ends came to 10 bases. The CDR3 sequence is 14 residues long. CDR3 loop: CASSTTVMNTEAFF. CDR3 DNA: TGTGCCAGCAGCACGACAGTCATGAACACTGAAGCTTTCTTT.

V gene TRBV5-5 combines with J gene TRBJ1-1, with a tentative D call TRBD1 (5 bases). The V and J ends lost 3 bases and 0 bases respectively, with 12 bases between them. CDR1 is SGHKS and CDR2 is YYEKEE in the germline V gene (reference sequence). The CDR3 loop spans 15 amino acids. The DNA of the CDR3 is TGTGCCAGCAGCTCAGGCACAGGCCTGAACACTGAAGCTTTCTTT. This sequence encodes CASSSGTGLNTEAFF.

The chain has TRBV28 and TRBJ2-1; 14 positions agree with TRBD2. Germline V gives CDR1 MDHEN, CDR2 SYDVKM. The CDR3 runs to 19 residues. J lost 3 bases, V lost 7 bases, and 14 bases had no gene match. CDR3 DNA sequence: TGTGCCAGCAAAACATCGGGACTAGCGGGAGCCCAGGGCTACAATGAGCAGTTCTTC. The encoded protein is CASKTSGLAGAQGYNEQFF.